Presented here are 32 T cell receptor beta chains from one specimen sequenced in a study of blood T cell repertoires in COVID-19. The protocol was immunoSEQ multiplex PCR, while the TCRdb copy is restricted to in-frame clones and leaves out a portion. Here the sample spans about 190,000 clones, 90% being singletons. Sequenced input: peripheral blood. Receptors originate from a man in his fifties or sixties with acute or convalescent COVID-19.

This clone has only a few counts. This chain uses TRBV4-1 with TRBJ2-7; TRBD1 aligns across 11 bases. The CDR3 spans 15 residues. Germline V gives CDR1 MGHRA, CDR2 YSYEKL. With 0 bases clipped from V and 5 bases from J, the junction kept 3 bases outside the gene matches. The CDR3 region has the DNA TGCGCCAGCAGCCAAGAGGACAGGGGGCAGGACGAGCAGTACTTC. Protein product: CASSQEDRGQDEQYF.

The gene calls are TRBV7-9 and TRBJ1-2; possible D gene TRBD1, 5 bases. CDR1 is SEHNR, CDR2 FQNEAQ, per germline (reference sequence). Between the trimmed V and J ends, which lost 1 base and 8 bases, there was a span of 11 bases. CDR3 length: 13 amino acids. CDR3 amino acids: CASSLEGARGYTF. CDR3 sequence (DNA): TGTGCCAGCAGCTTAGAAGGGGCGAGGGGCTACACCTTC.

The V gene is TRBV11-2, the J gene TRBJ2-5; 7 bases agree with TRBD1. This CDR3 comprises 14 residues. CDR1 and CDR2 (germline): SGHAT, FQNNGV. The J segment lost 5 bases and the V segment lost 3 bases, leaving 6 bases of the junction unmatched. The CDR3 reads CASSFEGARETQYF. CDR3 coding DNA: TGTGCCAGCAGCTTTGAGGGGGCGCGGGAGACCCAGTACTTC. The entire variable domain, with the rest obtained from reference TRBV11-2 and TRBJ2-5, is as follows: EAGVAQSPRYKIIEKRQSVAFWCNPISGHATLYWYQQILGQGPKLLIQFQNNGVVDDSQLPKDRFSAERLKGVDSTLKIQPAKLEDSAVYLCASSFEGARETQYFGPGTRLLVL.

This clone turned up a few times. The chain carries TRBV5-1 and TRBJ2-7; D is unresolved. Trimming removed 3 bases at V and 4 bases at J, with 11 bases between. The CDR3 sequence is 13 residues long. Germline V gives CDR1 SGHRS, CDR2 YFSETQ. DNA of the CDR3: TGCGCCAGCAGCTCCGGGTCGGGTTACGAGCAGTACTTC. As protein: CASSSGSGYEQYF.

This chain connects TRBV7-3 to TRBJ2-1, with TRBD2 matching 7 bases. J was trimmed by 4 bases and V by 3 bases; bases with no gene match: 3. The germline CDR1 and CDR2 sequences are SGHTA and FQGTGA. This CDR3 region has 14 residues. CDR3: CASSLGSGYNEQFF. CDR3 DNA sequence: TGTGCCAGCAGCTTGGGTAGCGGGTACAATGAGCAGTTCTTC.

The chain carries TRBV5-5 and TRBJ1-2; TRBD1 matches 9 bases. V was clipped by 3 bases and J by 3 bases; unmatched bases: 3. This CDR3 has 14 amino acids. Germline V gene lookup returns CDR1 SGHKS and CDR2 YYEKEE (reference sequence). CDR3 in DNA: TGTGCCAGCAGCTCGGGACAGGGTTACTATGGCTACACCTTC. Its translation: CASSSGQGYYGYTF.

The chain employs TRBV14 and TRBJ2-3; 7 nucleotides agree with TRBD2. V gave up 0 bases and J gave up 2 bases; unmatched junction bases: 5. CDR1 SGHDN and CDR2 FVKESK come from the germline V gene. The CDR3 is 16 amino acids. The CDR3 DNA reads TGTGCCAGCAGCCAAGAGGCTAGCGGATACACAGATACGCAGTATTTT. This gives the protein CASSQEASGYTDTQYF.

V and J are TRBV10-2 and TRBJ1-2; TRBD1 aligns across 7 bases. Unmatched junction bases numbered 10, after V lost 4 bases and J lost 5 bases. CDR3 length: 15 amino acids. The germline V gene has CDR1 WSHSY and CDR2 SAAADI. The DNA for the CDR3 is TGCGCCAGCAGTGGCCACCGGGACAGCCATTATGGCTACACCTTC. Its translation: CASSGHRDSHYGYTF.

The V call is TRBV11-3, the J call TRBJ2-3; the match to TRBD2 covers 12 bases. Looked up from germline, CDR1 is SGHNT and CDR2 is YENEEA. This CDR3 has 16 residues. V was pared by 1 base and J by 5 bases, with 4 bases of the junction left unmatched. In nucleotides, the CDR3 is TGTGCCAGCAGCTTAGGGCTAGCGGGGGGGCAAGATACGCAGTATTTT. Translation: CASSLGLAGGQDTQYF.

V and J are TRBV7-2 and TRBJ1-4; TRBD1 is a possible D gene (5 bases). The CDR3 contains 15 residues. Trimming stripped 6 bases from V and 4 bases from J, with 15 bases between. Germline V CDR1 and CDR2: SGHTA, FQGNSA. The CDR3: CASSPPGGVNEKLFF. CDR3 DNA sequence: TGTGCCAGCAGTCCGCCCGGGGGAGTTAATGAAAAACTGTTTTTT.

This clone was seen just once. CDR3 nucleotides: TGCGCCAGCAGCGACAACAGGGGCCTGGGCATTCAGTACTTC. Translated, it gives CASSDNRGLGIQYF. The genes are TRBV5-1 and TRBJ2-4; 7 nucleotides line up with TRBD1. The CDR3 totals 14 residues. Trimming at V came to 4 bases and at J to 9 bases, leaving 10 bases not matched to a gene. The germline V gene encodes CDR1 SGHRS and CDR2 YFSETQ.

This chain joins TRBV7-9 and TRBJ2-3; D gene unclear. The CDR3 is made up of 17 amino acids. V shed 7 bases and J shed 6 bases, with 26 bases lying between them. The germline CDR1 and CDR2 sequences are SEHNR and FQNEAQ (reference sequence). The CDR3 spells CASTLVHATHTPDTQYF. The DNA of the CDR3 is TGTGCCAGCACCCTAGTTCATGCGACCCATACACCGGATACGCAGTATTTT.

This clone was counted a single time. This chain links TRBV2 with TRBJ1-6; possible D gene TRBD1, 5 bases. Germline V lookup: CDR1 SNHLY, CDR2 FYNNEI. The CDR3 is 16 residues long. V lost 9 bases to trimming and J lost 6 bases, with 21 bases between them. CDR3 bases: TGTGCCAGTGCGGTGATCGGGGGGACCGTTAATTCACCCCTCCACTTT. It codes for CASAVIGGTVNSPLHF.

The V call is TRBV28, the J call TRBJ1-5, with unresolved D. The CDR3 covers 11 residues. The germline CDR1 and CDR2 sequences are MDHEN and SYDVKM. V lost 3 bases, J lost 5 bases, and 2 bases lay in between. The CDR3 reads CASSFDQPQHF. For the CDR3, the DNA is TGTGCCAGCAGTTTCGATCAGCCCCAGCATTTT.

The gene calls are TRBV6-5 and TRBJ2-6, with a weak D call TRBD2 (6 bases). V was cut by 6 bases and J by 2 bases, with 11 bases left in between. This CDR3 is built from 15 residues. Germline-derived CDR1 and CDR2 are MNHEY and SVGAGI. The CDR3 loop reads CASRVPGAGANVLTF. CDR3 DNA sequence: TGTGCCAGCAGGGTACCGGGGGCTGGGGCCAACGTCCTGACTTTC.

The rearrangement uses TRBV11-3 and TRBJ2-3, with D possibly being TRBD1 (6 bases). Germline CDR1 is SGHNT and CDR2 is YENEEA. V was clipped by 5 bases and J by 0 bases, with 12 bases between them. The CDR3 loop spans 15 amino acids. CDR3 in amino acids: CASSLGQISTDTQYF. The CDR3 bases are TGTGCCAGCAGCCTTGGACAGATTAGCACAGATACGCAGTATTTT.

This clone was seen a few times. The V gene is TRBV6-2 or TRBV6-3, the J gene TRBJ1-1; D gene unclear. V dropped 0 bases and J dropped 1 base, with 18 bases sitting between them. Germline CDR1 reads MNHEY; CDR2 reads SVGEGT. CDR3 length: 18 amino acids. CDR3 DNA sequence: TGTGCCAGCAGTTACTCGAGGTTCGCCATCCAGCCGAACACTGAAGCTTTCTTT. Protein: CASSYSRFAIQPNTEAFF.

J is TRBJ1-6 and V is TRBV14; no clear D. The CDR3 extends over 13 amino acids. Germline-derived CDR1 and CDR2 are SGHDN and FVKESK. V lost 4 bases to trimming and J lost 8 bases, with 9 bases between them. The CDR3 region has the DNA TGTGCCAGCAGCCCATACCGGGATTCACCCCTCCACTTT. Amino acid sequence: CASSPYRDSPLHF.

The CDR3 DNA sequence: TGTGCCAGCAGCCTTTCGGGGGGCGCGGGGAGTTTCTATACGCAGTATTTT. Encoded protein: CASSLSGGAGSFYTQYF. The chain couples TRBV11-3 to TRBJ2-3; tentative D call: TRBD2 (7 bases). Germline values: CDR1 SGHNT, CDR2 YENEEA. This CDR3 is built from 17 residues. Trimming pared 5 bases from V and 7 bases from J, leaving 25 bases between.

The J gene is TRBJ2-5, the V gene TRBV19; D not resolved. CDR3 length equals 13 residues. Trimming shortened V by 3 bases and J by 1 base, and 6 bases separated the two germline ends. The V gene's germline CDR1 is LNHDA and CDR2 SQIVND (reference sequence). The CDR3 region has the DNA TGTGCCAGTAGTATCTCCGTCCAAGAGACCCAGTACTTC. Translation gives CASSISVQETQYF. The entire variable domain, with the rest obtained from reference TRBV19 and TRBJ2-5, is as follows: DGGITQSPKYLFRKEGQNVTLSCEQNLNHDAMYWYRQDPGQGLRLIYYSQIVNDFQKGDIAEGYSVSREKKESFPLTVTSAQKNPTAFYLCASSISVQETQYFGPGTRLLVL.

This clone was seen a single time. This chain uses TRBV7-9 with TRBJ2-7; possibly TRBD1 for D (6 bases). Germline lookup yields CDR1 SEHNR and CDR2 FQNEAQ (reference sequence). The CDR3 sequence is 12 residues long. V was trimmed by 7 bases and J by 5 bases, leaving 12 bases between them. The CDR3 loop is CASTPQGNEQYF. The CDR3 nucleotides read TGTGCCAGCACCCCACAGGGTAACGAGCAGTACTTC.

The genes are TRBV5-5 and TRBJ2-7; D is undetermined. The germline CDR1 and CDR2 sequences are SGHKS and YYEKEE (reference sequence). The germline V and J ends were trimmed by 0 bases and 6 bases, with 10 bases remaining between them. The CDR3 covers 13 residues. CDR3 region: CASSLVGNLEQYV. The CDR3 bases are TGTGCCAGCAGCTTGGTGGGCAACCTCGAGCAGTACGTC.

The chain carries TRBV6-2 or TRBV6-3 and TRBJ1-5; 8 bases agree with TRBD1. Germline CDR1 MNHEY, CDR2 SVGEGT. The CDR3 has 17 residues. With 2 bases clipped from V and 1 base from J, the junction kept 7 bases outside the gene matches. The CDR3 loop reads CASSYARGQVSNQPQHF. CDR3 bases: TGTGCCAGCAGTTACGCCCGGGGACAGGTCAGCAATCAGCCCCAGCATTTT.

The gene calls are TRBV20-1 and TRBJ1-1, with D possibly matching TRBD1 (5 bases). V gave up 3 bases and J gave up 4 bases, with 15 bases separating them. CDR3 length: 14 residues. Germline V gene lookup returns CDR1 DFQATT and CDR2 SNEGSKA (reference sequence). The CDR3 region is CSASRQGFVTEAFF. The CDR3 nucleotides read TGCAGTGCTAGTCGTCAGGGTTTCGTCACTGAAGCTTTCTTT.

This clone was seen only once. The rearrangement links TRBV5-1 to TRBJ2-1; 9 positions agree with TRBD2. The trim removed 4 bases at V and 0 bases at J, leaving 2 bases unmatched. Germline-derived CDR1 and CDR2 are SGHRS and YFSETQ. The CDR3 has 15 amino acids. The CDR3 reads CASSVSGSSYNEQFF. The CDR3 DNA reads TGCGCCAGCAGCGTTAGCGGGAGCTCCTACAATGAGCAGTTCTTC.

J is TRBJ1-2 and V is TRBV9; unclear D gene. Trimming took 0 bases from V and 2 from J, leaving 5 bases between them. Germline CDR1 is SGDLS and CDR2 is YYNGEE. The CDR3 runs to 13 residues. The CDR3 sequence is CASSVAGNYGYTF. CDR3 coding DNA: TGTGCCAGCAGCGTAGCCGGGAACTATGGCTACACCTTC.

This chain joins TRBV30 and TRBJ1-6; tentative D call: TRBD1 (5 bases). There are 15 residues in the CDR3. Germline V gives CDR1 GTSNPN, CDR2 SVGIG (reference sequence). V gave up 2 bases and J gave up 9 bases, with 17 bases separating them. This chain's CDR3 is CAWSPPGGARSPLHF. DNA for the CDR3: TGTGCCTGGAGTCCTCCGGGTGGGGCGCGTTCACCCCTCCACTTT.

The chain employs TRBV2 and TRBJ2-7; tentative D call: TRBD2 (5 bases). V shed 6 bases and J shed 6 bases, with 15 bases lying between them. This CDR3 spans 13 amino acids. CDR1 is SNHLY, CDR2 FYNNEI, per germline. The CDR3 DNA sequence: TGTGCCAGCAGGGACTCGGGCGCTTTCGAGCAGTACGTC. Translation gives CASRDSGAFEQYV.

The rearrangement joins TRBV5-5 to TRBJ2-3; 7 bases fit TRBD2. J was trimmed by 10 bases and V by 4 bases; bases with no gene match: 18. This CDR3 contains 16 residues. Germline CDR1 SGHKS, CDR2 YYEKEE (reference sequence). In DNA form, the CDR3 reads TGTGCCAGCAGCCCTTGGAGGCGAGAGGCTAGCGGAGCGCAGTATTTT. As protein: CASSPWRREASGAQYF. Full variable domain (rest looked up from reference TRBV5-5 and TRBJ2-3): DAGVTQSPTHLIKTRGQQVTLRCSPISGHKSVSWYQQVLGQGPQFIFQYYEKEERGRGNFPDRFSARQFPNYSSELNVNALLLGDSALYLCASSPWRREASGAQYFGPGTRLTVL.

This chain uses TRBV11-3 with TRBJ2-7; 10 bases match TRBD1. The CDR3 runs 13 residues. V lost 3 bases, J lost 6 bases, and 2 bases stayed unmatched. Germline CDR1 SGHNT, CDR2 YENEEA. The CDR3 DNA reads as TGTGCCAGCAGCTTGACAGGGGGCTCCGAGCAGTACGTC. Protein sequence: CASSLTGGSEQYV.

The rearrangement links TRBV9 to TRBJ1-2; D is undetermined. CDR3 length: 13 residues. V shed 3 bases and J shed 3 bases, with 9 bases lying between them. Germline V CDR1 and CDR2: SGDLS, YYNGEE. The CDR3 DNA is TGTGCCAGCAGCGCGACTTTGGACTATGGCTACACCTTC. Its translation is CASSATLDYGYTF.

The chain is built from TRBV6-4 and TRBJ1-2; 10 nucleotides align to TRBD1. This CDR3 has 15 amino acids. The germline gives CDR1 MRHNA, CDR2 SNTAGT. V was pared by 2 bases and J by 4 bases, with 4 bases of the junction left unmatched. The CDR3 nucleotides are TGTGCCAGCAGTGACCCGGGACAGGGGACCTATGGCTACACCTTC. Amino acids: CASSDPGQGTYGYTF.